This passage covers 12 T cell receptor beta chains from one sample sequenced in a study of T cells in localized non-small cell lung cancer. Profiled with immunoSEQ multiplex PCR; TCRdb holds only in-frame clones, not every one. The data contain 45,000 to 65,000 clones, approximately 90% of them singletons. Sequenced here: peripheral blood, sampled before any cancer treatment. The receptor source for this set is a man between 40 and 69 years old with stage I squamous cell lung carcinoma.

The CDR3: CASSPQVSNQPQHF. CDR3 DNA sequence: TGTGCCAGTAGTCCACAGGTCTCGAATCAGCCCCAGCATTTT. This sequence joins TRBV19 and TRBJ1-5, with D possibly matching TRBD1 (5 bases). V shed 5 bases and J shed 4 bases, with 12 bases lying between them. The germline V gene has CDR1 LNHDA and CDR2 SQIVND (reference sequence). The CDR3 runs 14 residues.

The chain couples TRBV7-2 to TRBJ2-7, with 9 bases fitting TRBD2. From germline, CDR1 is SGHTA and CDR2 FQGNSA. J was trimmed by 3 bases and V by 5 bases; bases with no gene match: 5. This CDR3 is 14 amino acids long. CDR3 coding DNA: TGTGCCAGCAGCCAGACTAGCGGAATCTACGAGCAGTACTTC. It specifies CASSQTSGIYEQYF.

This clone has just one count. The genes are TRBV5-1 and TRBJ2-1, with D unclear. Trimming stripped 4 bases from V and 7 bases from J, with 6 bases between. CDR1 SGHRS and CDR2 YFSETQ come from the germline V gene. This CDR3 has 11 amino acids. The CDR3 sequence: CASSIDNEQFF. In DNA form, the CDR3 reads TGCGCCAGCAGCATTGATAATGAGCAGTTCTTC.

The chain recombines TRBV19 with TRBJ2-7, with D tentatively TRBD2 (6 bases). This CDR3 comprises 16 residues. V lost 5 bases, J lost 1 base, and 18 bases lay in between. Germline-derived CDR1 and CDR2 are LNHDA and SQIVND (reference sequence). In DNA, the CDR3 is TGTGCCAGTAGTCCTCGGGACTTCAGCGGTTCCTACGAGCAGTACTTC. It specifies CASSPRDFSGSYEQYF.

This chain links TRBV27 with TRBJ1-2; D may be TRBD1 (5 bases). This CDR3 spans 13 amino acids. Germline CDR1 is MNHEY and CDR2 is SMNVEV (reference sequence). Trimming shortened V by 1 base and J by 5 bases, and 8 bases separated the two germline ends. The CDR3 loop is CASSLWGEYGYTF. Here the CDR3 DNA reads TGTGCCAGCAGTTTATGGGGGGAGTATGGCTACACCTTC.

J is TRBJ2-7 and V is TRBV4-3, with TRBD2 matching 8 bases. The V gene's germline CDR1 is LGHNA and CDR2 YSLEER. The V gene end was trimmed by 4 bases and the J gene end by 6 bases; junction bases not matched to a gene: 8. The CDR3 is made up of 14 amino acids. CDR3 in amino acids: CASSPESSGREQYF. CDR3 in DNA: TGCGCCAGCAGCCCTGAGTCTAGCGGGCGCGAGCAGTACTTC.

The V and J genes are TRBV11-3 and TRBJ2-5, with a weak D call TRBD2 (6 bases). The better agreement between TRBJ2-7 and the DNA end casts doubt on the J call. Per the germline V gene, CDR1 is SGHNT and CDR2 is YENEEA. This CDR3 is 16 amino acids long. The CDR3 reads CASSSSTAGGDYEQYF. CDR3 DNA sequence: TGTGCCAGCAGCTCATCGACAGCCGGGGGTGATTACGAGCAGTACTTC.

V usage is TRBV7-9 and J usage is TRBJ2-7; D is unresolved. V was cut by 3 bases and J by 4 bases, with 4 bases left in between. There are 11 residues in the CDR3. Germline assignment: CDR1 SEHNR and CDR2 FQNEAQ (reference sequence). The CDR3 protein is CASSLEYEQYF. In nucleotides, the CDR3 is TGTGCCAGCAGCTTGGAGTACGAGCAGTACTTC.

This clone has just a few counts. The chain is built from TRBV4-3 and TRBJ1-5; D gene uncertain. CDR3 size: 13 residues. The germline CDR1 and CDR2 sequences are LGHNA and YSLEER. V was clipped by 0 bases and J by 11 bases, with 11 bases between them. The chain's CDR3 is CASSQDRGRAQHF. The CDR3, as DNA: TGCGCCAGCAGCCAAGATCGAGGAAGGGCCCAGCATTTT.

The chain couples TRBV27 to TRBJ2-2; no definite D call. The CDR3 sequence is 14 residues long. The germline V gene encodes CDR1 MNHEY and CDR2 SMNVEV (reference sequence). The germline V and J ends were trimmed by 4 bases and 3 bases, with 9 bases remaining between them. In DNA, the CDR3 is TGTGCCAGCAGTTGGTTTACTCACACCGGGGAGCTGTTTTTT. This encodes CASSWFTHTGELFF.

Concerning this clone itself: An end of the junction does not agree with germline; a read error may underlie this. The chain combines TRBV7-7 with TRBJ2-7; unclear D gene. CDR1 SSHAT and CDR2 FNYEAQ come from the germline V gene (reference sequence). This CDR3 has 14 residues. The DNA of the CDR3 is TGTGCTAGCAGCCTTGAAGGGCGCCTGGGAGAGCAGTACTTC. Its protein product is CASSLEGRLGEQYF. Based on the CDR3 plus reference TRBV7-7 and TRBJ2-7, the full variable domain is GAGVSQSPRYKVTKRGQDVTLRCDPISSHATLYWYQQALGQGPEFLTYFNYEAQPDKSGLPSDRFSAERPEGSISTLTIQRTEQRDSAMYRCASSLEGRLGEQYFGPGTRLTVT.

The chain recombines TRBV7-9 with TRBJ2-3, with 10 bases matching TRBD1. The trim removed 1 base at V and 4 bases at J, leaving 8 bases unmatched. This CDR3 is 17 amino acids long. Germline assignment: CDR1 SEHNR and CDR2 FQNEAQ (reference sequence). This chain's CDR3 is CASSLGVGTGASDTQYF. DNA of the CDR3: TGTGCCAGCAGCTTAGGGGTGGGGACAGGGGCATCAGATACGCAGTATTTT.